This TCR beta chain was documented in a study of cytomegalovirus exposure and HLA in healthy donors (dated by TCRdb to 2017 to 2019). About the investigation overall: An earlier analysis of several hundred of the donors reported 250 to 300 Gb of sequence data and some 120 million unique TCR beta sequences from approximately 180 million T cells. An early release that covered several hundred HLA-typed donors contained 250 to 350 gigabases of sequencing data and around 80 million unique TCR sequences. Of the 300 to 450 genotyped donors, roughly 80% were placed in the genetic ancestry cluster associated with self-reported Caucasian donors. The aim of the study was to test whether cataloging public T cell receptors could identify signatures of past pathogen exposure. The study profiled the T cell repertoires of hundreds of subjects by immunosequencing and related them to cytomegalovirus serostatus. Besides the first cohort of 550 to 750 subjects, a separate validation cohort made up of 120 different subjects was used. High-throughput TCR immunosequencing, statistical association of individual TCRs with disease status, and machine learning were combined to predict cytomegalovirus infection status. To study patterns of TCR occurrence, a later analysis re-analyzed previously published TCR beta repertoires from more than 550 donors and added high-resolution HLA genotyping. Rather than using new phenotypic data, the later analysis identified candidate immune exposures from TCR beta sequences and from how often those sequences occurred across donors. To decide whether each TCR beta V gene segment behaved as functional or pseudogenic, an earlier analysis of some 570 of the donors relied on high-throughput TCR beta sequencing. Donor age, sex, ethnicity and CMV serostatus were compiled together with the repertoire data. A later genetic analysis used genome-wide SNP genotypes for about 65% of the 666 donors, treating that subset as a discovery cohort. All discovery cohort repertoires had been generated using a single sequencing platform. Class I and class II HLA loci were covered by the typing at four-digit resolution. Typing coverage varied by locus: 629-630 donors for A, B, C, DRB1 and DQB1; around 560 for DQA1; over 600 for DPA1; 450 to 480 for DPB1. Roughly 5 DR-DQ haplotypes were treated as single units for association and clustering because of strong linkage in the cohort. Among 350 to 400 genotyped donors of the cohort, an average of approximately 240,000 unique TCR beta nucleotide sequences were sequenced per donor, about a sixth of them non-productive. The research as a whole found: Across donors, most TCR sequences were observed very rarely, whereas some public TCRs were present in many individuals. A later analysis found that HLA-associated TCR beta chains were more clonally expanded and had lower generation probabilities than equally common non-associated chains. Linkage disequilibrium might explain the correlated functional status among segregating V segments, but an unknown experimental factor could not be excluded. Sequencing depth was assumed to be roughly uniform across donors in the presence/absence analyses, though that assumption may not hold. The authors suggested that the approach could potentially be extended to other disease states and immunological phenotypes. Strong co-occurrence of HLA alleles, especially DR and DQ, made assigning TCR associations to individual alleles difficult. In a later analysis, TCR association rates were found to vary across HLA loci, with the most associated TCRs seen for DRB1 alleles and the fewest for HLA-C alleles. Because the 87-base-pair reads could not distinguish some IMGT-functional V segments, including TRBV6-2 and TRBV6-3, those segments were excluded. A cluster of highly shared sequence variants was judged likely to be a technical artifact of the sequencing pipeline. In an earlier analysis of 587 of the donors, most TCR beta V segments appeared in productive rearrangements about 87% or about 30% of the time, broadly matching IMGT annotations. In a later genetic analysis, a missense DCLRE1C variant was associated with V-gene and J-gene trimming of TCR beta chains, and the association was replicated in an independent cohort. Because HLA typing was unavailable for some donors at each locus, only the typed subset was used in association tests. Only TCR beta chains were sequenced in this cohort, and the absence of alpha or paired-chain data limited detectable features. In vitro tests confirmed that a few of the cytomegalovirus-associated TCR beta chains recognize cytomegalovirus antigens. A further reported finding was that TCR beta sequences accurately predicted the HLA-A and HLA-B alleles for most subjects in the first cohort. The classifier was reported to diagnose cytomegalovirus status with high specificity and sensitivity in both the original cohort and the validation cohort. In a later genetic analysis, fewer N-insertions in productive TCRs were reported among donors in an Asian-associated ancestry cluster than the approximately 630-donor mean. A later analysis found that most CMV-associated TCR beta chains appeared HLA-restricted, with HLA associations seemingly driven largely by CMV exposure. Because counts were too low, some 17 rarely observed V segments, including chromosome 9 orphons, were excluded from the earlier analysis of several hundred of the donors. At a false discovery rate of 0.05, a later analysis linked 15,000 to 20,000 TCR beta sequences to specific HLA alleles. CMV serostatus was the only immune exposure information available for the cohort. According to a later analysis, parvovirus B19, influenza, CMV and Epstein-Barr virus appeared linked to several top co-occurrence clusters. In the study, 164 TCR beta chains were listed as associated with cytomegalovirus.

The receptor library was made with the immunoSEQ multiplex PCR assay. The multiplex PCR relied on a mix of 60 forward primers for TCR Vbeta segments and 13 reverse primers for TCR Jbeta segments. The CDR3 region of rearranged TCR beta genes was amplified from genomic DNA with a multiplex PCR assay. The Illumina HiSeq System was used to sequence the amplified TCR beta libraries as 87-base-pair reads. Per the source publication's procedure: A later analysis counted 65 million to 90 million unique TCR beta chains across the 640 or so repertoires, and roughly 11 million of these chains were shared by at least two donors. A nearest-neighbor algorithm error-corrected the raw reads and collapsed the reads into unique sequences, merging closely related sequences to remove PCR and sequencing errors. Alignment of CDR3 sequences to IMGT reference sequences was used to assign V, D and J gene segments. Each retained sequence needed at least a six-nucleotide match to both a V gene segment and a J gene segment. A rearrangement counted as productive if the CDR3 had no stop codons and remained in frame with V and J, and every other rearrangement counted as non-productive. CDR3 was defined according to IMGT convention as the region running from the second conserved V-encoded cysteine to the conserved J-encoded phenylalanine. The earlier analysis of fewer than 750 of the donors excluded sequences that lacked an unambiguous match to a single V gene segment. An earlier analysis of fewer than 750 of the donors classified V segments as functional when productive rearrangements were above 56.7% and as segregating when the standard deviation between donors was above 5%. To diagnose cytomegalovirus status from the catalog of TCR beta chain sequences, a statistical classification framework was built. In a later analysis, TCR nucleotide sequences were compared against IMGT/GENE-DB human TR gene sequences so that V and J genes could be assigned. A later analysis assigned CDR3 sequences and most-parsimonious VDJ recombination scenarios with the TCRdist pipeline. In a later analysis, each TCR beta chain was defined by its CDR3 amino acid sequence together with its V-gene family, and reads lacking a unique V-gene family were excluded. In a later analysis, approximately 640 highly shared, low-generation-probability nucleotide sequences were removed to address suspected cross-contamination and a sequencing artifact. A later analysis calculated a clonal expansion index for each public chain from normalized within-repertoire ranks of inferred template counts. In a later analysis, generation probabilities were computed with a VDJ recombination model fitted to out-of-frame rearrangements, and the resulting probabilities were checked against IGoR. Hypergeometric tests were used in a later analysis to score TCR-TCR, TCR-HLA and TCR-CMV co-occurrence, with a repertoire-size bias correction applied to the TCR pairs. To estimate false discovery rates, a later analysis permuted the HLA or CMV assignments 20 times. In a later analysis, co-occurring TCRs were grouped with DBSCAN, and TCRdist sequence similarity was added when clustering was performed within HLA-allele-positive subsets. Repertoires with fewer than 30,000 or more than 120,000 public chains, plus five repertoires with anomalous nucleotide sharing, were excluded from co-occurrence clustering. TCRdb took this table from immuneACCESS and kept in-frame rearrangements with V and J called. Such tables lack part of the clones; where checked against another copy, unresolved V genes explain under half of the gap, and the rest is unexplained. V, J and clone size are those of that table, while D and trimming were read from the DNA. This sample comprises 70,000 to 90,000 clones, just under 75% of them detected only once. Jointly, the top ten make up more than 3.5% of the sample.

The cohort was made up of 666 healthy bone marrow donors. All cohort members were sampled while nominally healthy, although unrecorded immune exposures were likely present. The donor tested CMV seronegative and was one of the 352 seronegative cohort members. Every donor gave a peripheral blood sample, and the peripheral blood mononuclear cells from that sample were used for TCR beta sequencing. The Qiagen DNeasy Blood Extraction Kit was used to extract genomic DNA from the blood cell samples. As concerns this clone: The specificity of this receptor is unknown. Qualities for individual bases were not recorded, and no much larger clone is one base off.

Sequences SGHTA (CDR1) and FQGTGA (CDR2) are obtained from the germline V gene. Including cysteine and phenylalanine, the CDR3 has 15 amino acids. Only CDR3 DNA is held: 45 bases, read in frame from base 1. This clonotype was obtained from a man between 60 and 70 years old in good health and CMV-seronegative. Sequencing was performed on PBMCs. Recombination linked TRBV7-3 to TRBJ2-5; the central 11 bases match TRBD2. TRBJ2-7 explains the end of the DNA better; the J call may be wrong. In nucleotides, the sequence is TGTGCCAGCAGCTTGGCTAGCGGGGGGAGATACGAGCAGTACTTC. It specifies CASSLASGGRYEQYF.